These 21 T cell receptor beta chains were all obtained from the same sample, sequenced in a study of T cell responses to AZD1222 COVID-19 vaccine. Repertoires were generated with immunoSEQ multiplex PCR, while TCRdb's copy carries only in-frame clones and drops some. Among 150,000 to 160,000 clones listed, less than 90% were seen once. Sequences were derived from peripheral blood, sampled after recovery from COVID-19. The origin of the receptors is an adult who had recovered from COVID-19.

V is TRBV13 and J is TRBJ2-1, with 7 bases fitting TRBD1. This CDR3 has 15 residues. The junction had 9 bases not matched to a gene; V was cut back by 5 bases and J by 5 bases. From germline, CDR1 is PRHDT and CDR2 FYEKMQ (reference sequence). The CDR3 protein is CASSIQQGRDNEQFF. CDR3 bases: TGTGCCAGCAGCATTCAACAGGGGCGGGACAATGAGCAGTTCTTC.

CDR3 sequence reads: CASSLTLRETQPQHF. Written as DNA, the CDR3 is TGTGCCAGCAGCCTCACCCTCCGGGAGACCCAGCCCCAGCATTTT. V usage is TRBV2 and J usage is TRBJ1-5; D is undetermined. This CDR3 is 15 amino acids long. Germline CDR1 reads SNHLY; CDR2 reads FYNNEI. Trimming left V 6 bases short and J 7 bases short, with 19 bases between.

J is TRBJ2-2 and V is TRBV28; TRBD1 matches 10 bases. The trim removed 6 bases at V and 4 bases at J, leaving 11 bases unmatched. The CDR3 totals 17 residues. The germline CDR1 and CDR2 sequences are MDHEN and SYDVKM. CDR3 in DNA: TGTGCCAGCAGCCTCCTCGACAGGGGGCCTGTCACCGGGGAGCTGTTTTTT. This encodes CASSLLDRGPVTGELFF.

With respect to this clone: A much larger clonotype is one base distant, so this may be a read error. V is TRBV28 and J is TRBJ1-1; tentatively, D is TRBD1 (5 bases). The germline gives CDR1 MDHEN, CDR2 SYDVKM. Trimming took 2 bases from V and 1 from J, leaving 5 bases between them. The CDR3 runs to 13 residues. The CDR3 DNA follows: TGTGCCAGCAGTTTAGGGGGGAACACTGAAGCTTTCTTT. It is translated as CASSLGGNTEAFF.

This chain links TRBV5-1 with TRBJ2-3; 8 nucleotides match TRBD2. Germline CDR1 SGHRS, CDR2 YFSETQ. This CDR3 has 15 amino acids. V lost 7 bases, J lost 6 bases, and 13 bases stayed unmatched. Here the CDR3 DNA reads TGCGCCAGCTCCCGGGGTAGCGGGATTCAGGATACGCAGTATTTT. It translates to CASSRGSGIQDTQYF.

This sequence joins TRBV20-1 and TRBJ2-3; TRBD1 is a possible D gene (6 bases). Germline V lookup: CDR1 DFQATT, CDR2 SNEGSKA (reference sequence). There are 11 residues in the CDR3. V lost 5 bases and J 6 bases, leaving 9 bases between the germline ends. In DNA form, the CDR3 reads TGCAGTGCTGGTACAGGGGATACGCAGTATTTT. Translation: CSAGTGDTQYF.

This CDR3 reads CASSQGDYGYTF. In nucleotides, the CDR3 is TGTGCCAGCAGCCAGGGGGACTATGGCTACACCTTC. The chain has TRBV3-1 (or the pseudogene TRBV3-2) and TRBJ1-2; a weak D match, TRBD1 (5 bases). Trimming shortened V by 3 bases and J by 3 bases, and 5 bases separated the two germline ends. The CDR3 is 12 amino acids. From germline, CDR1 is LGHDT and CDR2 YNNKEL (reference sequence).

The rearrangement uses TRBV2 and TRBJ2-7; the match to TRBD2 covers 11 bases. The V gene's germline CDR1 is SNHLY and CDR2 FYNNEI. The CDR3 has 12 amino acids. Trimming took 6 bases from V and 7 from J; bases not matched to a gene: 2. The CDR3 DNA reads as TGTGCCAGCAGACTAGCGGGAGAGGAGCAGTACTTC. Translation: CASRLAGEEQYF. The whole variable domain, remainder taken from reference TRBV2 and TRBJ2-7, is EPEVTQTPSHQVTQMGQEVILRCVPISNHLYFYWYRQILGQKVEFLVSFYNNEISEKSEIFDDQFSVERPDGSNFTLKIRSTKLEDSAMYFCASRLAGEEQYFGPGTRLTVT.

As DNA, the CDR3 is TGTGCCAGCAGCTTGGCGGGGTCCACTGAAGCTTTCTTT. It encodes CASSLAGSTEAFF. The chain joins TRBV5-4 to TRBJ1-1; no firm D call. The V gene lost 0 bases and the J gene lost 4 bases, with 7 bases spanning the gap. Per the germline V gene, CDR1 is SGHNT and CDR2 is YYREEE (reference sequence). The CDR3 extends over 13 amino acids.

The rearrangement joins TRBV3-1 (or the pseudogene TRBV3-2) to TRBJ2-2, with D unclear. CDR1 is LGHDT, CDR2 YNNKEL, per germline (reference sequence). There are 12 residues in the CDR3. V was trimmed by 5 bases and J by 8 bases, leaving 9 bases between them. CDR3 residues: CASSDAMGELFF. In DNA form, the CDR3 reads TGTGCCAGCAGCGACGCAATGGGGGAGCTGTTTTTT.

This chain connects TRBV12-3 or TRBV12-4 to TRBJ2-7; D uncertain. The CDR3 runs 13 residues. Trimming left V 2 bases short and J 4 bases short, with 9 bases between. CDR3 in amino acids: CASSLHGIYEQYF. In nucleotides, the CDR3 is TGTGCCAGCAGTTTACACGGAATATACGAGCAGTACTTC.

The gene calls are TRBV5-1 and TRBJ2-7; TRBD2 aligns across 13 bases. The junction had 6 bases not matched to a gene; V was cut back by 3 bases and J by 0 bases. This CDR3 is 17 amino acids long. Germline V lookup: CDR1 SGHRS, CDR2 YFSETQ. In nucleotides, the CDR3 is TGCGCCAGCAGCTCGCGGACTAGCGGGAGACCCTCCTACGAGCAGTACTTC. This translates into CASSSRTSGRPSYEQYF.

This chain uses TRBV7-2 with TRBJ1-5; 7 bases agree with TRBD1. V shed 1 base, J shed 5 bases, and the junction held 8 bases outside the gene matches. CDR3 size: 16 residues. CDR1 is SGHTA and CDR2 is FQGNSA in the germline V gene. The CDR3 nucleotides read TGTGCCAGCAGCTTAGGGGGGCGGGACAGAGATCAGCCCCAGCATTTT. Protein: CASSLGGRDRDQPQHF.

V gene TRBV5-6 combines with J gene TRBJ2-1; D gene uncertain. The CDR3 totals 13 residues. CDR1 is SGHDT, CDR2 YYEEEE, per germline. With 1 base removed from V and 7 bases from J, the gap between germline ends came to 9 bases. The DNA for the CDR3 is TGTGCCAGCAGCTTGATGTGGGGAAATGAGCAGTTCTTC. Protein sequence: CASSLMWGNEQFF.

This chain joins TRBV5-1 and TRBJ1-1; D is uncertain. The CDR3 consists of 15 residues. The V end was cut by 0 bases, the J end by 5 bases, with 14 bases between. The germline CDR1 and CDR2 sequences are SGHRS and YFSETQ. CDR3: CASSLDVMGKTEAFF. CDR3 bases: TGCGCCAGCAGCTTGGATGTGATGGGAAAAACTGAAGCTTTCTTT.

The gene calls are TRBV7-2 and TRBJ1-2, with 9 nucleotides matching TRBD1. This CDR3 spans 16 amino acids. Per germline, CDR1 SGHTA and CDR2 FQGNSA. V was clipped by 0 bases and J by 2 bases; unmatched bases: 4. The CDR3 here is CASSLAPGTGNYGYTF. Written as DNA, the CDR3 is TGTGCCAGCAGCTTAGCACCCGGGACAGGGAACTATGGCTACACCTTC.

The gene calls are TRBV23-1 and TRBJ1-5; 8 bases agree with TRBD1. TRBV23-1 is noted as an ORF with a role that remains uncertain. The V and J ends lost 4 bases and 4 bases, in that order; junction bases with no gene match: 3. The CDR3 extends over 14 amino acids. The CDR3 region is CASSRDRLNQPQHF. CDR3 sequence (DNA): TGCGCCAGCAGTCGGGACAGGTTAAATCAGCCCCAGCATTTT.

The chain has TRBV29-1 and TRBJ1-1; 9 bases align to TRBD1. There are 14 residues in the CDR3. With 5 bases clipped from V and 5 bases from J, the junction kept 9 bases outside the gene matches. The germline CDR1 and CDR2 sequences are SQVTM and ANQGSEA. The CDR3 reads CSVRGGQGRTEAFF. Written as DNA, the CDR3 is TGCAGCGTTCGGGGAGGACAGGGGAGGACTGAAGCTTTCTTT.

V gene TRBV5-1 combines with J gene TRBJ2-4, with 9 bases aligning to TRBD1. This CDR3 has 14 residues. Losses at the gene ends were 4 bases for V and 7 bases for J; bases not matched to a gene: 6. In germline, CDR1 is SGHRS, CDR2 YFSETQ. The CDR3 DNA reads TGCGCCAGCAGCCCGGGACAGGGAGGGAACATTCAGTACTTC. This codes for CASSPGQGGNIQYF.

This clone came up once. The DNA of the CDR3 is TGTGCCATCAGTGAGTCCAGGGTAGCAACTAATGAAAAACTGTTTTTT. Its translation: CAISESRVATNEKLFF. The chain links TRBV10-3 to TRBJ1-4; D perhaps matches TRBD1 (5 bases). Germline V gives CDR1 ENHRY, CDR2 SYGVKD. The CDR3 contains 16 residues. Trimming shortened V by 0 bases and J by 0 bases, and 8 bases separated the two germline ends.

This sequence joins TRBV5-1 and TRBJ1-6; 7 bases agree with TRBD1. The CDR3 covers 14 residues. With 4 bases clipped from V and 7 bases from J, the junction kept 5 bases outside the gene matches. The germline gives CDR1 SGHRS, CDR2 YFSETQ. Written as DNA, the CDR3 is TGCGCCAGCAGCCCCGGGACAGTCAATTCACCCCTCCACTTT. Translation: CASSPGTVNSPLHF.